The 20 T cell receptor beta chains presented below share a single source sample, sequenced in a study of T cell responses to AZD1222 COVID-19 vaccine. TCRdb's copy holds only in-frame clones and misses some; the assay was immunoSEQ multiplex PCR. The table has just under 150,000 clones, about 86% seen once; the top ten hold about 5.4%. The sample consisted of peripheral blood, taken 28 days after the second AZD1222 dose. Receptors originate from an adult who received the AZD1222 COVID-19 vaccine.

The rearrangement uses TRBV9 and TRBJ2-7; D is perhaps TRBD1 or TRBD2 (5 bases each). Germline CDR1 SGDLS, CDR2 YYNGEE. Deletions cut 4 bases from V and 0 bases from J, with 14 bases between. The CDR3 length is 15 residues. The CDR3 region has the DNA TGTGCCAGCAGCTCCGCCCCGGGGCTCTCCTACGAGCAGTACTTC. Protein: CASSSAPGLSYEQYF.

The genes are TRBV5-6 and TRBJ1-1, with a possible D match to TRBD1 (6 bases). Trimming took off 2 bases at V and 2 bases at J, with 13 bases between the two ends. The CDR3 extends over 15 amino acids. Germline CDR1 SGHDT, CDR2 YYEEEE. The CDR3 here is CASSFTGNVNTEAFF. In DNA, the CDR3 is TGTGCCAGCAGCTTCACAGGGAACGTCAACACTGAAGCTTTCTTT.

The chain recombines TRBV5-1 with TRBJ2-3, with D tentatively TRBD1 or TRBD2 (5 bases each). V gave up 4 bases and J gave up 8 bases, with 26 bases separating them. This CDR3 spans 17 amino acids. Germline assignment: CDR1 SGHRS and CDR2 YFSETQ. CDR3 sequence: CASSPRIGDRVGGTQYF. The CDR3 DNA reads TGCGCCAGCAGCCCGCGTATAGGGGACCGGGTTGGGGGTACGCAGTATTTT.

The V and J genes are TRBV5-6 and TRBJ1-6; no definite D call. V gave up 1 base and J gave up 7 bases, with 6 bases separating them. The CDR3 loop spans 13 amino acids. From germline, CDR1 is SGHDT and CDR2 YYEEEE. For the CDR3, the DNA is TGTGCCAGCAGCTTGTTCCGGAATTCACCCCTCCACTTT. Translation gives CASSLFRNSPLHF.

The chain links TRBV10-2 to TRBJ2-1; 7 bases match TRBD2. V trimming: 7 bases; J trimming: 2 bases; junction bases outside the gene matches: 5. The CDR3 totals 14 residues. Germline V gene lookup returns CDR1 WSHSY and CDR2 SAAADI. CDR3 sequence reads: CASNLRGTYNEQFF. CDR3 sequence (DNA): TGCGCCAGCAACTTGCGGGGGACCTACAATGAGCAGTTCTTC.

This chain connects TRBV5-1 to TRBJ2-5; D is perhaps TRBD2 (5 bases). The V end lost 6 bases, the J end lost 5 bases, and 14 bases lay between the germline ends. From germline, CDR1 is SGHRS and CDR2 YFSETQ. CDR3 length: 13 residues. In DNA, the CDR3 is TGCGCCAGCAACGAGGGCAGGTTGGAGACCCAGTACTTC. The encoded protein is CASNEGRLETQYF.

The CDR3 sequence is CASSPGTDSGNTIYF. CDR3 coding DNA: TGCGCCAGCAGCCCCGGGACCGACTCTGGAAACACCATATATTTT. The gene calls are TRBV5-1 and TRBJ1-3, with D possibly TRBD1 on 5 matching bases. Germline-derived CDR1 and CDR2 are SGHRS and YFSETQ. The V end lost 4 bases, the J end lost 0 bases, and 11 bases lay between the germline ends. This CDR3 is built from 15 residues.

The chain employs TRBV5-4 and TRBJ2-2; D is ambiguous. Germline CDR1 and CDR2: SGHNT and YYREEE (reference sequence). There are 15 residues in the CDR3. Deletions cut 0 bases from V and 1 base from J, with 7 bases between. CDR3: CASSLDWGNTGELFF. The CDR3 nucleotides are TGTGCCAGCAGCTTGGACTGGGGGAACACCGGGGAGCTGTTTTTT.

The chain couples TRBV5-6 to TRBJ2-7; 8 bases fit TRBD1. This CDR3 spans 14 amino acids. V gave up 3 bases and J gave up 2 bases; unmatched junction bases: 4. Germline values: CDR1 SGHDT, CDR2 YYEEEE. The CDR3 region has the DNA TGTGCCAGCAGCTCCGGGACAGGTACCTACGAGCAGTACTTC. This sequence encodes CASSSGTGTYEQYF.

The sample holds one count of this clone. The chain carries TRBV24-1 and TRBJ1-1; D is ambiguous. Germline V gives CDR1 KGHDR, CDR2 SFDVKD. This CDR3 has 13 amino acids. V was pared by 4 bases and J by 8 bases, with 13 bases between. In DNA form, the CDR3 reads TGTGCCACCAGTGACCCGGCCGTCCCCGAAGCTTTCTTT. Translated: CATSDPAVPEAFF.

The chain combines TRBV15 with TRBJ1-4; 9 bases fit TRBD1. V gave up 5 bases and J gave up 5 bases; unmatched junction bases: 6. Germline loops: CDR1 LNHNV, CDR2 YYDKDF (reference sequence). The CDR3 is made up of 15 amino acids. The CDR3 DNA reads TGTGCCACCAGCGCTACAGGGGGCCCAAATGAAAAACTGTTTTTT. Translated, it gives CATSATGGPNEKLFF. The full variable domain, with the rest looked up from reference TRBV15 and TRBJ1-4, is DAMVIQNPRYQVTQFGKPVTLSCSQTLNHNVMYWYQQKSSQAPKLLFHYYDKDFNNEADTPDNFQSRRPNTSFCFLDIRSPGLGDTAMYLCATSATGGPNEKLFFGSGTQLSVL.

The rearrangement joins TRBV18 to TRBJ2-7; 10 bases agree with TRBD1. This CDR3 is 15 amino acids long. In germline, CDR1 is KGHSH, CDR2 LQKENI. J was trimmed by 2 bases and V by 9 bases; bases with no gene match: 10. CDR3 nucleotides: TGTGCCAGTTCCCGGACGGGACAGGGGACCTACGAGCAGTACTTC. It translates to CASSRTGQGTYEQYF. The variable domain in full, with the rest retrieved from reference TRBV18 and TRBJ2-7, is NAGVMQNPRHLVRRRGQEARLRCSPMKGHSHVYWYRQLPEEGLKFMVYLQKENIIDESGMPKERFSAEFPKEGPSILRIQQVVRGDSAAYFCASSRTGQGTYEQYFGPGTRLTVT.

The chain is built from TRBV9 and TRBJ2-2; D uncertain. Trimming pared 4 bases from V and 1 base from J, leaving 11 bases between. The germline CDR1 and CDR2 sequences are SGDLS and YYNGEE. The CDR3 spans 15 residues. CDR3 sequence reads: CASSLHGENTGELFF. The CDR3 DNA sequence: TGTGCCAGCAGCCTCCATGGGGAGAACACCGGGGAGCTGTTTTTT.

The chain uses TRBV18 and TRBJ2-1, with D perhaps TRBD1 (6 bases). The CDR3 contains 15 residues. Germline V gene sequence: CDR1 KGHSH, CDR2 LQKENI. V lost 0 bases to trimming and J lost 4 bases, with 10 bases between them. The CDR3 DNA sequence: TGTGCCAGCTCACCACCGATACAGGGATACAATGAGCAGTTCTTC. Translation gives CASSPPIQGYNEQFF.

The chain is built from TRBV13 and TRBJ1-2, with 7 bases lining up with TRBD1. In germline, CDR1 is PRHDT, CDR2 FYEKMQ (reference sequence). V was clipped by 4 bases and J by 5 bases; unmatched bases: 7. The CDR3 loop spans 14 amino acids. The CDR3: CASSSRDSSYGYTF. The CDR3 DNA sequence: TGTGCCAGCAGCTCCCGGGACAGTTCTTATGGCTACACCTTC.

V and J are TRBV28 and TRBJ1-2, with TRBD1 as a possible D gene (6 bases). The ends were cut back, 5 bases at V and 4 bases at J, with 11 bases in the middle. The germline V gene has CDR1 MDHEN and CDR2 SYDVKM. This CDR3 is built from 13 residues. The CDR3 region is CASSRGAGYGYTF. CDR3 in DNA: TGTGCCAGCAGTAGGGGGGCAGGCTATGGCTACACCTTC.

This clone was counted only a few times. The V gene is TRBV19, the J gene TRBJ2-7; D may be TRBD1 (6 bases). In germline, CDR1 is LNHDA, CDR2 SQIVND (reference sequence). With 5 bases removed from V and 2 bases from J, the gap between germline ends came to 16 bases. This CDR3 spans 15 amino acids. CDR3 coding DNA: TGTGCCAGTAGTCTGGGGTGGGACACGACCTACGAGCAGTACTTC. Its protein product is CASSLGWDTTYEQYF. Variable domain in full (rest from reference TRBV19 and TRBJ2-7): DGGITQSPKYLFRKEGQNVTLSCEQNLNHDAMYWYRQDPGQGLRLIYYSQIVNDFQKGDIAEGYSVSREKKESFPLTVTSAQKNPTAFYLCASSLGWDTTYEQYFGPGTRLTVT.

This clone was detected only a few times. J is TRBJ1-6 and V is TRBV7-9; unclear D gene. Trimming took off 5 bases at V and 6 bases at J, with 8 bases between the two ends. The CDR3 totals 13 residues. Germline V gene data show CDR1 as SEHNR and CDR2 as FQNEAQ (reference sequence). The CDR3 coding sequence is TGTGCCAGCAGCCCGGCGAGTAATTCACCCCTCCACTTT. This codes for CASSPASNSPLHF.

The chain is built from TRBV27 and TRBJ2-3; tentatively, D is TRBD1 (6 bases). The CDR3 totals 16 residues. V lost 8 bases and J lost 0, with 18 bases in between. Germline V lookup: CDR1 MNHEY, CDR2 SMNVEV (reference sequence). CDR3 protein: CASSLPGHLSTDTQYF. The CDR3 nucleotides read TGTGCCAGCTCTCTCCCGGGACACCTTAGCACAGATACGCAGTATTTT.

The CDR3 spells CASSQGETMDLAGLFDTQYF. The CDR3 coding sequence is TGTGCCAGCAGCCAAGGGGAGACTATGGATCTAGCGGGACTTTTTGATACGCAGTATTTT. The chain couples TRBV3-1 (or the pseudogene TRBV3-2) to TRBJ2-3; TRBD2 matches at 9 bases. V gave up 1 base and J gave up 6 bases; unmatched junction bases: 20. Looked up from germline, CDR1 is LGHDT and CDR2 is YNNKEL (reference sequence). The CDR3 consists of 20 residues.